The 17 T cell receptor beta chains reported below all come from one sample, sequenced in a study of cytomegalovirus exposure and HLA in healthy donors. The study ran its PCR with 60 Vbeta and 13 Jbeta primers. Here immunoSEQ multiplex PCR was the method, and the copy in TCRdb shows in-frame clones only, minus some. The table records about 81,000 clones, more than 60% of them present only once. Sequencing input: PBMCs. These receptors originate from a man aged 45 to 65 in good health and CMV-seropositive.

The V call is TRBV7-9, the J call TRBJ2-5; TRBD2 matches at 14 bases. CDR1 is SEHNR, CDR2 FQNEAQ, per germline (reference sequence). Losses at the gene ends were 0 bases for V and 5 bases for J; bases not matched to a gene: 8. The CDR3 length is 18 residues. The CDR3 region has the DNA TGTGCCAGCAGCTTAGCGACGCCGACTAGCGGGAGGGGGGAGACCCAGTACTTC. As protein: CASSLATPTSGRGETQYF.

A single count supports this clone. The chain employs TRBV6-1 and TRBJ1-5, with TRBD1 identical over 7 bases. The CDR3 loop spans 15 amino acids. Per germline, CDR1 MNHNS and CDR2 SASEGT. V trimming: 5 bases; J trimming: 4 bases; junction bases outside the gene matches: 8. The CDR3 DNA is TGTGCCAGCAGTCAGACCGGGACAGCTAATCAGCCCCAGCATTTT. Its protein product is CASSQTGTANQPQHF.

The rearrangement joins TRBV30 to TRBJ2-2; 12 bases line up with TRBD1. This CDR3 contains 24 residues. The ends lost 1 base at V and 5 bases at J; junction bases unmatched: 29. Germline V gene lookup returns CDR1 GTSNPN and CDR2 SVGIG (reference sequence). The CDR3 loop is CAWSAFSSGLRGTGGAGATGELFF. CDR3 coding DNA: TGTGCCTGGAGTGCCTTCAGCTCAGGCCTCCGCGGGACAGGGGGCGCGGGGGCTACCGGGGAGCTGTTTTTT.

The table lists this clone with a few counts. This chain uses TRBV7-2 with TRBJ1-5, with TRBD1 as a possible D gene (5 bases). Trimming cost V 1 base and J 7 bases, with 14 bases left between them. The germline V gene encodes CDR1 SGHTA and CDR2 FQGNSA. This CDR3 region has 15 residues. The CDR3 here is CASSLGWTGGQPQHF. The CDR3 nucleotides are TGTGCCAGCAGCTTAGGATGGACCGGGGGACAGCCCCAGCATTTT. The full variable domain, rest sourced from reference TRBV7-2 and TRBJ1-5, is GAGVSQSPSNKVTEKGKDVELRCDPISGHTALYWYRQSLGQGLEFLIYFQGNSAPDKSGLPSDRFSAERTGGSVSTLTIQRTQQEDSAVYLCASSLGWTGGQPQHFGDGTRLSIL.

The chain has TRBV7-3 and TRBJ2-5; 10 positions agree with TRBD1. Germline CDR1 SGHTA, CDR2 FQGTGA. The CDR3 is 15 amino acids. V gave up 2 bases and J gave up 5 bases; unmatched junction bases: 5. The CDR3 region has the DNA TGTGCCAGCAGCTTAGGACAGGGGGGAAGGGAGACCCAGTACTTC. Encoded protein: CASSLGQGGRETQYF.

This clone was seen a handful of times. The V gene is TRBV5-1, the J gene TRBJ1-3; 8 bases line up with TRBD1. Unmatched junction bases numbered 9, after V lost 4 bases and J lost 9 bases. The CDR3 totals 14 residues. The germline V gene encodes CDR1 SGHRS and CDR2 YFSETQ. The CDR3 coding sequence is TGCGCCAGCAGCGAAGGACAGGGCGGAGTCACCATATATTTT. Protein: CASSEGQGGVTIYF.

This rearrangement joins TRBV11-2 to TRBJ2-7; 7 positions match TRBD2. V dropped 5 bases and J dropped 0; count of bases not matched to a gene: 7. CDR1 and CDR2 (germline): SGHAT, FQNNGV. This CDR3 comprises 15 residues. CDR3 sequence reads: CASSGGTTLSYEQYF. CDR3 DNA sequence: TGTGCCAGCAGCGGCGGGACTACTCTCTCCTACGAGCAGTACTTC.

As DNA, the CDR3 is TGTGCCAGCAGTTACACTCAGGAAGCCTACGAGCAGTACTTC. The encoded protein is CASSYTQEAYEQYF. The chain links TRBV6-5 to TRBJ2-7; D ambiguous. This CDR3 is built from 14 residues. V was pared by 2 bases and J by 2 bases, with 10 bases between. Germline V gene sequence: CDR1 MNHEY, CDR2 SVGAGI.

The chain combines TRBV7-2 with TRBJ2-3; 7 bases are a match to TRBD2. After removal of 5 bases from V and 0 bases from J, the junction contained 5 bases not matched to a gene. This CDR3 has 15 residues. Germline V gene lookup returns CDR1 SGHTA and CDR2 FQGNSA. CDR3 loop: CASSTGLVSTDTQYF. CDR3 nucleotides: TGTGCCAGCAGCACAGGACTAGTTAGCACAGATACGCAGTATTTT.

The chain uses TRBV7-2 and TRBJ1-1, with D possibly matching TRBD1 (5 bases). Germline CDR1 SGHTA, CDR2 FQGNSA. This CDR3 is 14 amino acids long. V was cut by 5 bases and J by 6 bases, with 16 bases left in between. Here the CDR3 DNA reads TGTGCCAGCAGCCGAAATACAGGAAATCCTGAAGCTTTCTTT. It translates to CASSRNTGNPEAFF.

The chain recombines TRBV11-3 with TRBJ2-7, with 8 positions matching TRBD1. CDR1 and CDR2 from the germline V gene are SGHNT and YENEEA. V shed 1 base, J shed 4 bases, and the junction held 15 bases outside the gene matches. The length of the CDR3 is 18 residues. The CDR3 coding sequence is TGTGCCAGCAGCTTAGGAAGGGGGTCCGGACAGGGAATGTACGAGCAGTACTTC. Its protein product is CASSLGRGSGQGMYEQYF.

V and J are TRBV5-6 and TRBJ2-1; TRBD1 might be the D (5 bases). V was trimmed by 0 bases and J by 15 bases, leaving 13 bases between them. The germline CDR1 and CDR2 sequences are SGHDT and YYEEEE. CDR3 length equals 12 residues. CDR3 amino acids: CASSLGSVGVFF. The CDR3 DNA reads as TGTGCCAGCAGCTTGGGATCAGTAGGGGTGTTCTTC.

The genes are TRBV11-2 and TRBJ1-2, with D possibly being TRBD1 (6 bases). Deletions cut 1 base from V and 5 bases from J, with 14 bases between. CDR3 length equals 15 residues. Germline-derived CDR1 and CDR2 are SGHAT and FQNNGV. CDR3 sequence: CASSLGPGQGYGYTF. CDR3 DNA: TGTGCCAGCAGCTTAGGTCCAGGGCAGGGGTATGGCTACACCTTC. Full variable domain (outside the CDR3, taken from reference TRBV11-2 and TRBJ1-2): EAGVAQSPRYKIIEKRQSVAFWCNPISGHATLYWYQQILGQGPKLLIQFQNNGVVDDSQLPKDRFSAERLKGVDSTLKIQPAKLEDSAVYLCASSLGPGQGYGYTFGSGTRLTVV.

With regard to this clone: At the DNA level, this CDR3 is encoded by other sequences in the same sample as well. The J gene is TRBJ1-5, the V gene TRBV28, with 7 bases aligning to TRBD1. The CDR3 is made up of 14 amino acids. V lost 5 bases and J lost 5; bases outside the gene matches: 6. Per the germline V gene, CDR1 is MDHEN and CDR2 is SYDVKM. CDR3 loop: CASSGDREHQPQHF. CDR3 nucleotides: TGTGCCAGCAGTGGTGACAGGGAACATCAGCCCCAGCATTTT.

V is TRBV5-1 and J is TRBJ2-7; tentatively, D is TRBD2 (6 bases). Trimming shortened V by 0 bases and J by 7 bases, and 14 bases separated the two germline ends. The CDR3 runs 14 residues. Germline V gene sequence: CDR1 SGHRS, CDR2 YFSETQ. The CDR3 bases are TGCGCCAGCAGCTTGGGTCTGGTGGCGGGAGAGCAGTACTTC. Translated, it gives CASSLGLVAGEQYF.

The chain combines TRBV19 with TRBJ1-1; tentative D call: TRBD1 (6 bases). The V gene's germline CDR1 is LNHDA and CDR2 SQIVND (reference sequence). Trimming stripped 9 bases from V and 1 base from J, with 12 bases between. The CDR3 length is 13 residues. CDR3 sequence reads: CASQWTANTEAFF. The CDR3 DNA sequence: TGTGCCAGCCAATGGACAGCGAACACTGAAGCTTTCTTT.

This rearrangement joins TRBV5-1 to TRBJ1-2; tentative D call: TRBD1 (6 bases). The germline V gene encodes CDR1 SGHRS and CDR2 YFSETQ. V was clipped by 6 bases and J by 5 bases, with 14 bases between them. The CDR3 length is 13 residues. In DNA, the CDR3 is TGCGCCAGCACCCCCGTCCAGGGGTATGGCTACACCTTC. Translating gives CASTPVQGYGYTF.